Following are 8 T cell receptor beta chains from one sample sequenced in a study of CD8 T cells in ankylosing spondylitis. TCRdb used MiXCR to reprocess the 5' RACE reads, holding one entry per CDR3 protein. The table includes about 320,000 distinct CDR3 sequences, around 10% detected once. Sequencing was done on a sample of blood, either unsorted or a sorted T cell fraction (not recorded which). These receptors originate from a female donor with ankylosing spondylitis or in good health (not recorded which).

There are many counts of this clonotype. The gene calls are TRBV27 and TRBJ2-2, with 9 bases fitting TRBD1. The length of the CDR3 is 15 residues. Germline CDR1 reads MNHEY; CDR2 reads SMNVEV (reference sequence). V dropped 1 base and J dropped 6; count of bases not matched to a gene: 3. The CDR3 nucleotides read TGTGCCAGCAGTTTATTCGGACAGGGGTCCGGGGAGCTGTTTTTT. This gives the protein CASSLFGQGSGELFF.

The table lists this clonotype with many counts. The CDR3 DNA reads TGTGCCAGCAGTTGGCAGGGCAGTCAGCCCCAGCATTTT. Its protein is CASSWQGSQPQHF. This chain connects TRBV27 to TRBJ1-5, with a weak D call TRBD1 (5 bases). The V and J ends lost 4 bases and 6 bases respectively, with 10 bases between them. Germline V gives CDR1 MNHEY, CDR2 SMNVEV (reference sequence). The CDR3 extends over 13 amino acids.

The chain joins TRBV7-2 to TRBJ1-1; perhaps TRBD1 as D (5 bases). The V end lost 5 bases, the J end lost 3 bases, and 16 bases lay between the germline ends. CDR1 SGHTA and CDR2 FQGNSA come from the germline V gene. This CDR3 spans 15 amino acids. DNA of the CDR3: TGTGCCAGCAGCCCGGATAACTGGGGACACACTGAAGCTTTCTTT. Protein sequence: CASSPDNWGHTEAFF.

This clonotype was seen ten or more times. The chain employs TRBV6-5 and TRBJ1-3; no clear D gene. The CDR3 has 16 amino acids. CDR1 is MNHEY, CDR2 SVGAGI, per germline. Trimming cost V 2 bases and J 2 bases, with 13 bases left between them. The CDR3 DNA reads TGTGCCAGCAGTTACGGGCGCACGTGGACTGGAAACACCATATATTTT. This encodes CASSYGRTWTGNTIYF.

The chain recombines TRBV7-2 with TRBJ2-1; maybe TRBD2 (5 bases). Germline V lookup: CDR1 SGHTA, CDR2 FQGNSA. Trimming removed 8 bases from V and 6 bases from J, with 20 bases in between. The CDR3 covers 15 residues. CDR3 DNA: TGTGCCAGCCCCGACCCGGGGTTTCGGGGCAATGAGCAGTTCTTC. It yields the protein CASPDPGFRGNEQFF.

There are a few counts of this clonotype. The rearrangement links TRBV28 to TRBJ2-2; the match to TRBD1 covers 9 bases. The germline gives CDR1 MDHEN, CDR2 SYDVKM. CDR3 length: 13 residues. Unmatched junction bases numbered 6, after V lost 11 bases and J lost 5 bases. The CDR3 loop is CAVRDRVTGELFF. CDR3 in DNA: TGTGCCGTCCGGGACAGGGTGACCGGGGAGCTGTTTTTT.

With regard to this clonotype: This may be a read error, as it is one base from a much larger clone. V and J are TRBV5-1 and TRBJ2-1, with 9 bases aligning to TRBD2. The CDR3 totals 15 residues. Germline trimming cut 0 bases from V and 5 bases from J; bases unmatched to any gene: 3. Per the germline V gene, CDR1 is SGHRS and CDR2 is YFSETQ. The CDR3 spells CASSLESGRHNEQFF. The CDR3 DNA reads as TGCGCCAGCAGCTTGGAAAGCGGGAGGCACAATGAGCAGTTCTTC.

This clonotype came up many times. The chain recombines TRBV14 with TRBJ1-1; the match to TRBD1 covers 8 bases. The CDR3 length is 14 residues. Germline lookup yields CDR1 SGHDN and CDR2 FVKESK. V trimming: 4 bases; J trimming: 5 bases; junction bases outside the gene matches: 6. For the CDR3, the DNA is TGTGCCAGCAGCCTTGGACAGGGAATAACTGAAGCTTTCTTT. It translates to CASSLGQGITEAFF.